This TCR beta chain was profiled in a study of shared clonotypes between healthy human individuals. Study observations and caveats: The donor pool, a small one, limited the genetic and exposure-history diversity represented. Clonotypes which were not shared had lower generation probabilities than clonotypes that all four donors shared.

The CDR3 has 11 amino acids. In germline, CDR1 is SQVTM, CDR2 ANQGSEA. V was clipped by 4 bases and J by 13 bases, with 16 bases between them. Turning to this clone: The antigen is undetermined.

Sequenced by immunoSEQ multiplex PCR; TCRdb stores in-frame clones only, minus some. The table includes hundreds of thousands of clones, 96% detected once. The chain has TRBV29-1 and TRBJ1-2, with D uncertain. The clonotype originates from a woman aged 25 to 39 in good health. Sample: naive CD4+ T cells sorted from blood. Subset reported: CD45RA+ positively selected. DNA of the CDR3: TGCAGCGTTGGTTACCAGGCCGATGCCACCTTC. Its protein is CSVGYQADATF.